This record covers a single TCR beta chain. This entry belongs to a study of T cell changes during pregnancy in multiple sclerosis. Sequencing used immunoSEQ multiplex PCR; TCRdb keeps in-frame clones, though not all of them. The repertoire includes about 88,000 clones, more than 90% of them detected once, and 1.5% sits in the top ten. Germline-derived CDR1 and CDR2 are SGHNT and YENEEA. J was trimmed by 6 bases and V by 5 bases; bases with no gene match: 16. The CDR3 spans 17 residues. This specimen was peripheral blood, taken in the first trimester of pregnancy. V gene TRBV11-3 combines with J gene TRBJ2-3; the match to TRBD2 covers 8 bases. The TCR was taken from a female donor with multiple sclerosis, enrolled in a pregnancy study. CDR3 amino acids: CASSPWPGLGSRDTQYF. The CDR3, as DNA: TGTGCCAGCAGCCCCTGGCCGGGACTAGGATCTCGGGATACGCAGTATTTT.